A single sample gave rise to the 18 T cell receptor beta chains below, sequenced in a study of T-cell reconstitution after alpha-beta-depleted transplantation in children. The TCRbeta library incorporated unique molecular identifiers. TCRdb redid the calling of the PCR reads with MiXCR, one entry per CDR3 protein. The data contain about 100,000 distinct CDR3 sequences, around 5.9% of them singletons. The sample in question was PBMCs, mostly from graft donor cells, obtained 60 days after TCRalphabeta/CD19-depleted stem cell transplant. The receptors here all came from a female patient aged 2-9 years who had a stem cell transplant for Fanconi anemia, so the T cells may come from the graft donor.

This clonotype was seen repeatedly, ten times or more. The chain combines TRBV29-1 with TRBJ2-5, with 9 bases that match TRBD1. The V segment lost 6 bases and the J segment 4 bases; nucleotides outside the gene matches: 3. Germline CDR1 SQVTM, CDR2 ANQGSEA. The CDR3 has 12 residues. Here the CDR3 DNA reads TGCAGCGTGCGACAGGGGGTAGAGACCCAGTACTTC. As protein: CSVRQGVETQYF.

Many counts were recorded for this clonotype. The chain joins TRBV14 to TRBJ2-5; 11 bases are shared with TRBD1. This CDR3 spans 16 amino acids. J lost 5 bases, V lost 3 bases, and 8 bases had no gene match. Germline V gene data show CDR1 as SGHDN and CDR2 as FVKESK. In DNA form, the CDR3 reads TGTGCCAGCAGCCAGAGGACAGGGGGCAAGGGGGAGACCCAGTACTTC. Translated, it gives CASSQRTGGKGETQYF.

This clonotype has at least ten counts. This rearrangement joins TRBV28 to TRBJ2-3; D gene ambiguous. The V end was cut by 2 bases, the J end by 2 bases, with 17 bases between. CDR3 length: 17 residues. Germline CDR1 MDHEN, CDR2 SYDVKM. As DNA, the CDR3 is TGTGCCAGCAGTTTAAGGTCTTCTAGTCTCCCCACAGATACGCAGTATTTT. It yields the protein CASSLRSSSLPTDTQYF.

This clonotype was detected many times. J is TRBJ2-1 and V is TRBV28; D might be TRBD1 (5 bases). The CDR3 runs to 14 residues. V lost 5 bases and J 2 bases, leaving 10 bases between the germline ends. The V gene's germline CDR1 is MDHEN and CDR2 SYDVKM. This chain's CDR3 is CASSVRQPYNEQFF. The DNA of the CDR3 is TGTGCCAGCAGTGTCAGACAGCCCTACAATGAGCAGTTCTTC.

This clonotype has ten or more counts. The gene calls are TRBV7-9 and TRBJ2-7; D is perhaps TRBD1 (6 bases). The V end lost 5 bases, the J end lost 4 bases, and 18 bases lay between the germline ends. This CDR3 region has 15 residues. CDR1 and CDR2 from the germline V gene are SEHNR and FQNEAQ (reference sequence). The CDR3, as DNA: TGTGCCAGCAGCGATGCAGACAGGATGGCGTACGAGCAGTACTTC. Its translation: CASSDADRMAYEQYF.

Many counts were recorded for this clonotype. The chain recombines TRBV27 with TRBJ2-1; D perhaps matches TRBD1 (6 bases). The CDR3 sequence is 17 residues long. Germline CDR1 is MNHEY and CDR2 is SMNVEV (reference sequence). Trimming cost V 5 bases and J 6 bases, with 23 bases left between them. The CDR3 bases are TGTGCCAGCAGTCCCTCAACACAGGGTGTATTAATCAATGAGCAGTTCTTC. Its translation is CASSPSTQGVLINEQFF.

This clonotype was observed at least ten times. The chain uses TRBV27 and TRBJ2-3; 9 nucleotides agree with TRBD1. Germline V gives CDR1 MNHEY, CDR2 SMNVEV (reference sequence). Losses at the gene ends were 5 bases for V and 7 bases for J; bases not matched to a gene: 16. This CDR3 is 17 amino acids long. The CDR3 DNA reads as TGTGCCAGCAGTAGTACGGACAGGGGTGGTTCTCAGTATACGCAGTATTTT. Translation: CASSSTDRGGSQYTQYF.

This clonotype was detected many times. This sequence joins TRBV7-3 and TRBJ1-2, with D perhaps matching TRBD1 (6 bases). Germline-derived CDR1 and CDR2 are SGHTA and FQGTGA. The V gene lost 5 bases and the J gene lost 0 bases, with 16 bases spanning the gap. The CDR3 runs 16 residues. The CDR3 here is CASSPTGAAANYGYTF. The CDR3 DNA is TGTGCCAGCAGCCCAACGGGGGCAGCAGCTAACTATGGCTACACCTTC.

This clonotype was found many times. V gene TRBV9 combines with J gene TRBJ2-3, with TRBD2 as a possible D gene (6 bases). The CDR3 loop spans 15 amino acids. CDR1 and CDR2 from the germline V gene are SGDLS and YYNGEE. V lost 2 bases to trimming and J lost 2 bases, with 12 bases between them. CDR3 in amino acids: CASSVTSFSTDTQYF. The CDR3 DNA is TGTGCCAGCAGCGTTACTAGCTTTTCCACAGATACGCAGTATTTT.

The chain is built from TRBV4-2 and TRBJ1-5, with a possible D match to TRBD1 (5 bases). CDR1 and CDR2 from the germline V gene are LGHNA and YNFKEQ. CDR3 size: 16 residues. Trimming removed 0 bases at V and 5 bases at J, with 14 bases between. The CDR3 region is CASSQDFGRGDQPQHF. CDR3 DNA sequence: TGTGCCAGCAGCCAAGATTTCGGGCGGGGCGATCAGCCCCAGCATTTT.

This clonotype was detected many times. The chain is built from TRBV20-1 and TRBJ2-5, with D possibly being TRBD2 (7 bases). V dropped 0 bases and J dropped 5 bases, with 19 bases sitting between them. This CDR3 has 16 residues. Germline CDR1 and CDR2: DFQATT and SNEGSKA (reference sequence). The CDR3 nucleotides read TGCAGTGCTAGAGATGATACGGGGGGCCGGTCCGAGACCCAGTACTTC. It translates to CSARDDTGGRSETQYF.

This clonotype occurred many times. The J gene is TRBJ1-2, the V gene TRBV12-3 or TRBV12-4, with 7 bases lining up with TRBD1. This CDR3 contains 16 residues. Trimming cost V 4 bases and J 9 bases; bases outside gene matches: 17. CDR3 loop: CASSWNPGQMVSSYTF. CDR3 nucleotides: TGTGCCAGCAGTTGGAATCCGGGACAGATGGTTAGTAGCTACACCTTC.

The table lists this clonotype with many counts. The chain has TRBV7-9 and TRBJ2-3, with no clear D. CDR3 length: 14 residues. Trimming left V 1 base short and J 1 base short, with 6 bases between. The V gene's germline CDR1 is SEHNR and CDR2 FQNEAQ (reference sequence). The CDR3, as DNA: TGTGCCAGCAGCTTAGGCAGCCGCACAGATACGCAGTATTTT. Protein product: CASSLGSRTDTQYF. Full variable domain (remainder filled in from reference TRBV7-9 and TRBJ2-3): DTGVSQNPRHKITKRGQNVTFRCDPISEHNRLYWYRQTLGQGPEFLTYFQNEAQLEKSRLLSDRFSAERPKGSFSTLEIQRTEQGDSAMYLCASSLGSRTDTQYFGPGTRLTVL.

This clonotype came up many times. This rearrangement joins TRBV5-1 to TRBJ2-3; 10 bases fit TRBD1. V trimming: 2 bases; J trimming: 2 bases; junction bases outside the gene matches: 11. The V gene's germline CDR1 is SGHRS and CDR2 YFSETQ. The CDR3 spans 18 residues. The CDR3: CASSFLPQGTGDTDTQYF. The CDR3, as DNA: TGCGCCAGCAGCTTTCTCCCCCAGGGGACAGGGGACACAGATACGCAGTATTTT. Variable domain in full (rest from reference TRBV5-1 and TRBJ2-3): KAGVTQTPRYLIKTRGQQVTLSCSPISGHRSVSWYQQTPGQGLQFLFEYFSETQRNKGNFPGRFSGRQFSNSRSEMNVSTLELGDSALYLCASSFLPQGTGDTDTQYFGPGTRLTVL.

This clonotype came up many times. V gene TRBV5-1 combines with J gene TRBJ2-1, with TRBD2 matching over 15 bases. CDR3 size: 17 residues. The ends lost 3 bases at V and 4 bases at J; junction bases unmatched: 5. CDR1 SGHRS and CDR2 YFSETQ come from the germline V gene. The CDR3 DNA reads TGCGCCAGCAGCTGGGGACTAGCGGGAGGAGGGTACAATGAGCAGTTCTTC. This codes for CASSWGLAGGGYNEQFF. Variable domain in full (rest from reference TRBV5-1 and TRBJ2-1): KAGVTQTPRYLIKTRGQQVTLSCSPISGHRSVSWYQQTPGQGLQFLFEYFSETQRNKGNFPGRFSGRQFSNSRSEMNVSTLELGDSALYLCASSWGLAGGGYNEQFFGPGTRLTVL.

This clonotype was detected ten times or more. The chain couples TRBV20-1 to TRBJ2-7; TRBD1 matches 9 bases. The CDR3 totals 15 residues. V dropped 1 base and J dropped 2; count of bases not matched to a gene: 6. Germline CDR1 is DFQATT and CDR2 is SNEGSKA (reference sequence). CDR3 sequence (DNA): TGCAGTGCTAGAGTGGGTGGGACAGGGACCTACGAGCAGTACTTC. As protein: CSARVGGTGTYEQYF.

This clonotype has ten or more counts. V gene TRBV5-1 combines with J gene TRBJ2-3; 9 nucleotides line up with TRBD2. Germline V gene lookup returns CDR1 SGHRS and CDR2 YFSETQ. The J segment lost 2 bases and the V segment lost 4 bases, leaving 8 bases of the junction unmatched. The CDR3 loop spans 16 amino acids. As DNA, the CDR3 is TGCGCCAGCAGCGAAACGACTAGCGGATCCACAGATACGCAGTATTTT. It codes for CASSETTSGSTDTQYF.

This clonotype was counted ten times or more. Here the CDR3 reads CASSSANEKLFF. The CDR3 DNA reads as TGTGCCAGCAGCTCCGCAAATGAAAAACTGTTTTTT. The chain uses TRBV7-2 and TRBJ1-4; D gene uncertain. Trimming cost V 4 bases and J 5 bases, with 5 bases left between them. CDR1 and CDR2 from the germline V gene are SGHTA and FQGNSA. The CDR3 is 12 amino acids.